The next 11 T cell receptor beta chains were all read from a single sample in a study of CXCR3-negative and CXCR3-positive naive CD8 T cells. Carrying UMI labels, the TRB cDNA libraries were prepared through 5' RACE. TCRdb reprocessed the 5' RACE reads, with one entry per CDR3 protein and no DNA. The sample holds about 48,000 distinct CDR3 sequences. Source material: memory CD8+ T cells from blood. Receptors originate from a human donor in good health. Some clones in this sample may be carry-over from other donors' samples.

The chain uses TRBV29-1 and TRBJ2-7; with no DNA, the TCRdb D assignment of TRBD1 cannot be verified. Germline CDR1 reads SQVTM; CDR2 reads ANQGSEA. The CDR3 runs to 15 residues. CDR3 loop: CSVEPDRGTDYEQYF.

This chain uses TRBV28 with TRBJ2-1; with no DNA, the TCRdb D assignment of TRBD1 cannot be verified. The germline CDR1 and CDR2 sequences are MDHEN and SYDVKM. The CDR3 is 11 residues long. The CDR3 spells CASSSSGEQFF. Based on the CDR3 plus reference TRBV28 and TRBJ2-1, the full variable domain is DVKVTQSSRYLVKRTGEKVFLECVQDMDHENMFWYRQDPGLGLRLIYFSYDVKMKEKGDIPEGYSVSREKKERFSLILESASTNQTSMYLCASSSSGEQFFGPGTRLTVL.

The chain carries TRBV5-1 and TRBJ2-7; without DNA, the TCRdb call of TRBD1 cannot be checked. This CDR3 is built from 14 residues. Per the germline V gene, CDR1 is SGHRS and CDR2 is YFSETQ. Here the CDR3 reads CASSFGTPTYEQYF.

The chain carries TRBV4-1 and TRBJ1-1; TCRdb's D call, TRBD1, is unchecked because there is no DNA. Germline V gene sequence: CDR1 MGHRA, CDR2 YSYEKL. This CDR3 is 11 amino acids long. The CDR3 protein is CASSQLGVAFF.

The chain employs TRBV12-3 or TRBV12-4 and TRBJ2-7; without DNA, the TCRdb call of TRBD1 cannot be checked. The length of the CDR3 is 14 residues. This CDR3 is CASSLNPGPYEQYF.

The rearrangement uses TRBV14 and TRBJ2-3; the TCRdb D gene call, TRBD1, has no DNA to confirm it. Germline V lookup: CDR1 SGHDN, CDR2 FVKESK. The CDR3 is 17 residues long. The CDR3 here is CASSQDRLTGATDTQYF.

The genes are TRBV29-1 and TRBJ2-5; the D call from TCRdb, TRBD1, cannot be confirmed without DNA. Germline assignment: CDR1 SQVTM and CDR2 ANQGSEA. The CDR3 loop spans 15 amino acids. CDR3 sequence: CSVELVGRYQETQYF. Full variable domain (remainder filled in from reference TRBV29-1 and TRBJ2-5): SAVISQKPSRDICQRGTSLTIQCQVDSQVTMMFWYRQQPGQSLTLIATANQGSEATYESGFVIDKFPISRPNLTFSTLTVSNMSPEDSSIYLCSVELVGRYQETQYFGPGTRLLVL.

V gene TRBV5-1 combines with J gene TRBJ2-5; the D call from TCRdb, TRBD1, cannot be confirmed without DNA. There are 14 residues in the CDR3. Looked up from germline, CDR1 is SGHRS and CDR2 is YFSETQ. The chain's CDR3 is CASSENGGWETQYF.

The chain joins TRBV28 to TRBJ2-5; TCRdb proposes TRBD1, but this gene call is untestable without DNA. This CDR3 has 15 residues. Germline V gene data show CDR1 as MDHEN and CDR2 as SYDVKM. The CDR3: CASSLTGRGQETQYF. Full variable domain (remainder filled in from reference TRBV28 and TRBJ2-5): DVKVTQSSRYLVKRTGEKVFLECVQDMDHENMFWYRQDPGLGLRLIYFSYDVKMKEKGDIPEGYSVSREKKERFSLILESASTNQTSMYLCASSLTGRGQETQYFGPGTRLLVL.

This chain joins TRBV20-1 and TRBJ2-7. Germline V gives CDR1 DFQATT, CDR2 SNEGSKA (reference sequence). The CDR3 contains 12 residues. The CDR3: CSAIDLSYEQYF.

This sequence joins TRBV28 and TRBJ2-7; there is no DNA to check the TCRdb D call of TRBD2. Germline V CDR1 and CDR2: MDHEN, SYDVKM. This CDR3 is built from 13 residues. This CDR3 is CASSFSLSYEQYF.